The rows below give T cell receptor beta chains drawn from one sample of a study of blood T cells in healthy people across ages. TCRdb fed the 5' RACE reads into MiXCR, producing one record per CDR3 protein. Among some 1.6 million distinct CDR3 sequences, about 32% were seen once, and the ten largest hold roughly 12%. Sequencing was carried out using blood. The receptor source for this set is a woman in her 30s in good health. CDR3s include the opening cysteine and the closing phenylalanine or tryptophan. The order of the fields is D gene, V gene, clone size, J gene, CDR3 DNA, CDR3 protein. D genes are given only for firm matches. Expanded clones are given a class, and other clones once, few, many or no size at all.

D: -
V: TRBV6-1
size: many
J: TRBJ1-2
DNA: TGTGCCAGCAGTGGAAGCGACAGCCCTAGAAACTATGGCTACACCTTC
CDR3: CASSGSDSPRNYGYTF

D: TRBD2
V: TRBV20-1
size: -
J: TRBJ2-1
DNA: TGCAGTGCTAGTTTTTGGGCCCTAGCGGGAGATCCCAATGAGCAGTTCTTC
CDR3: CSASFWALAGDPNEQFF

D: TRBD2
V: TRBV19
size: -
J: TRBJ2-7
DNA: TGTGCCAGTACTGTACGGGAGGGCTACGAGCAGTACTTC
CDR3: CASTVREGYEQYF

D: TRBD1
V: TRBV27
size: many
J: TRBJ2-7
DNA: TGTGCCAGCAGTTTGGCGGGGACAGGAATATACGAGCAGTACTTC
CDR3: CASSLAGTGIYEQYF

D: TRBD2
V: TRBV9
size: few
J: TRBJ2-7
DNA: TGTGCCAGCAGCGCTTCGGGAGGCCCACCGTTCCACGAGCAGTACTTC
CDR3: CASSASGGPPFHEQYF

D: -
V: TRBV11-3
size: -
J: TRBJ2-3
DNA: TGTGCCAGCAGCTTACATGCTTACTCGGAAGGACCCAATACGCAGTATTTT
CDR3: CASSLHAYSEGPNTQYF

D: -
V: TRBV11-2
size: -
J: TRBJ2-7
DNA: TGTGCCAGCAGACGGGACGGGCATAGCTCCTACGAGCAGTACTTC
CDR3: CASRRDGHSSYEQYF

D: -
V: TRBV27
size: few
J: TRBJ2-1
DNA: TGTGCCAGCAGTTTATTAAAAATTGGCTCTGGGAATGAGCAGTTCTTC
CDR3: CASSLLKIGSGNEQFF

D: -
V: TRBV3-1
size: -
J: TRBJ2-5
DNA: TGTGCCAGCAGCACGGGGGAGAACTATGAGACCCAGTACTTC
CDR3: CASSTGENYETQYF

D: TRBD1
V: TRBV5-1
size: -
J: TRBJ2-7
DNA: TGCGCCAGCAGCACCCGGGACAGAGCGGAATACGAGCAGTACTTC
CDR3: CASSTRDRAEYEQYF

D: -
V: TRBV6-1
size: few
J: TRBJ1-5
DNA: TGTGCCACGACGCCTGGGGGTTACAATCAGCCCCAGCATTTT
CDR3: CATTPGGYNQPQHF

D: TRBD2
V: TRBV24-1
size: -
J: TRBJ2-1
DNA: TGTGCCACCAGTGATATTGGGGTAGCGGGAGACAATGAGCAGTTCTTC
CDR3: CATSDIGVAGDNEQFF

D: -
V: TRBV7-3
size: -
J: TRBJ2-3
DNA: TGTGCCAGCAGCAGCCCGGGGGGCCTTCACACAGATACGCAGTATTTT
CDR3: CASSSPGGLHTDTQYF

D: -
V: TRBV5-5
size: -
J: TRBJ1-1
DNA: TGTGCCAGCAGCTATTGGCTAGTTGGCACTGAAGCTTTCTTT
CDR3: CASSYWLVGTEAFF

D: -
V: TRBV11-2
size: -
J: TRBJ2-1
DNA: TGTGCCAGCAGCGCGGAACGTAGGGCCATTTGGGGGTGGAAGCAGTTCTTC
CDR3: CASSAERRAIWGWKQFF

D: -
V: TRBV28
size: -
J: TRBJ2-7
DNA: TGTGCCAGCAGTTTGGGTCAATCGGGGAAGCAGTACTTC
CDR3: CASSLGQSGKQYF

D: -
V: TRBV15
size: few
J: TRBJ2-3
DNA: TGTGCCACCAGCACGCGGGGAGGGGGTACGCAGTATTTT
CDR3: CATSTRGGGTQYF

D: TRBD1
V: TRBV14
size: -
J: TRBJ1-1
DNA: TGTGCCAGCAGCCAAGGACAGGGGGCCCTGCCGTTTGAAGCTTTCTTT
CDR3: CASSQGQGALPFEAFF